These 3 T cell receptor beta chains were all obtained from the same sample, sequenced in a study of CXCR3-negative and CXCR3-positive naive CD8 T cells. The TRB libraries of cDNA were built by UMI-labeled 5' RACE. After re-calling the 5' RACE reads, TCRdb lists one entry per CDR3 protein, DNA absent. The table for this sample gives some 41,000 distinct CDR3 sequences. The sample was naive CXCR3- CD8+ T cells from blood. The subset: CD45RO-CCR7+CD27+CD95- naive CD8+ T cells lacking CXCR3 (TNR3-). The receptor set was obtained from a human donor in good health. Some clones in this sample may be carry-over from other donors' samples.

Here the CDR3 reads CASSDSYSNQPQHF. The rearrangement joins TRBV7-9 to TRBJ1-5. The V gene's germline CDR1 is SEHNR and CDR2 FQNEAQ (reference sequence). This CDR3 contains 14 residues.

The chain recombines TRBV19 with TRBJ2-1; TCRdb designates TRBD1, a call that cannot be tested without DNA. There are 15 residues in the CDR3. The germline CDR1 and CDR2 sequences are LNHDA and SQIVND (reference sequence). CDR3 region: CASVGGSSSYNEQFF.

V is TRBV29-1 and J is TRBJ2-3; as DNA is missing, the TRBD2 call by TCRdb cannot be tested. The CDR3 loop spans 13 amino acids. Germline V gene sequence: CDR1 SQVTM, CDR2 ANQGSEA. CDR3 in amino acids: CSALAGDADTQYF.